This note documents a single T cell receptor beta chain sequence. The antigen remains undetermined. Amplification yielded TCR beta CDR3 regions, with RNA transcripts as the source. TCR CDR3 regions were first amplified by RT-PCR with HTBI primers. TCRdb used MiXCR to reprocess the multiplex PCR reads, holding one entry per CDR3 protein. The sample includes about 680,000 distinct CDR3 sequences, 30% to 40% seen only once; the top ten take roughly 30%. This sample was included in a study of T cells in Graves' hyperthyroidism and ophthalmopathy. Study findings and constraints: Ophthalmopathy stood apart from stable hyperthyroidism in a 13 V-J model. Peripheral blood also featured most of the thyroid clonotypes expanded above 0.001.

Trimming pared 1 base from V and 8 bases from J, leaving 12 bases between. Germline loops: CDR1 SQVTM, CDR2 ANQGSEA. The length of the CDR3 is 13 residues. The V gene is TRBV29-1, the J gene TRBJ2-1; no firm D call. Sample: blood. This TCR came from a woman in her thirties or forties with Graves' hyperthyroidism. Here the CDR3 DNA reads TGCAGCGTTGAAGTGACTGCATCGGATGAGCAGTTCTTC. This codes for CSVEVTASDEQFF.